These T cell receptor beta chains were read from a single sample in a study of radiotherapy plus CTLA-4 blockade in lung cancer. This table comes from immunoSEQ multiplex PCR, and its TCRdb copy is limited to in-frame clones, with some not included. Found here are some 60,000 clones, more than 60% of them singletons; the top ten hold around 16%. The sequences come from peripheral blood, collected from a patient treated with radiotherapy plus ipilimumab. Every receptor here comes from a human donor with non-small cell lung cancer who had a complete response to radiotherapy plus ipilimumab. Each CDR3 is given with its conserved first and last residue. A D gene is named only where the DNA matches it firmly. Size is omitted from some rows. Given values are once, few, many or a class for expanded clones.

v_gene: TRBV7-9; abundance: NA; d_gene: NA; j_gene: TRBJ1-2; CDR3nt: TGTGCCAGCAGCCTCGCCGCAGGGATCACTAACTATGGCTACACCTTC; CDR3aa: CASSLAAGITNYGYTF
v_gene: TRBV7-6; abundance: NA; d_gene: TRBD1; j_gene: TRBJ2-3; CDR3nt: TGTGCCAGCAGCGGCCGGGACAGGGCCTTTGATACGCAGTATTTT; CDR3aa: CASSGRDRAFDTQYF
v_gene: TRBV2; abundance: NA; d_gene: NA; j_gene: TRBJ2-6; CDR3nt: TGTGCCAGCCTCCTCTTTCGCTCTGGGGCCAACGTCCTGACTTTC; CDR3aa: CASLLFRSGANVLTF
v_gene: TRBV15; abundance: few; d_gene: TRBD1; j_gene: TRBJ1-4; CDR3nt: TGTGCCACCAGCGGACAGGGGAAGAATGAAAAACTGTTTTTT; CDR3aa: CATSGQGKNEKLFF
v_gene: TRBV10-2; abundance: few; d_gene: TRBD1; j_gene: TRBJ2-7; CDR3nt: TGCGCCAGCACCCCCCTCGGGACAGCCCATAGCTGGGAGCAGTACTTC; CDR3aa: CASTPLGTAHSWEQYF
v_gene: TRBV5-6; abundance: NA; d_gene: TRBD2; j_gene: TRBJ2-3; CDR3nt: TGTGCCAGCAGCTTGGCACTAGCGGGGCCCCGCGATACGCAGTATTTT; CDR3aa: CASSLALAGPRDTQYF
v_gene: TRBV2; abundance: NA; d_gene: TRBD2; j_gene: TRBJ2-2; CDR3nt: TGTGCCAGCACTCTAGCGGGAGTGGCCGGGGAGCTGTTTTTT; CDR3aa: CASTLAGVAGELFF
v_gene: TRBV30; abundance: NA; d_gene: NA; j_gene: TRBJ1-6; CDR3nt: TGTGCCTGGGGCCCTGCGAGGGGGAGAAAGTCCTCACCCCTCCACTTT; CDR3aa: CAWGPARGRKSSPLHF
v_gene: TRBV27; abundance: NA; d_gene: NA; j_gene: TRBJ2-2; CDR3nt: TGTGCCAGCAGTTTACGGGGTCGGGACACCGGGGAGCTGTTTTTT; CDR3aa: CASSLRGRDTGELFF
v_gene: TRBV27; abundance: NA; d_gene: TRBD2; j_gene: TRBJ2-1; CDR3nt: TGTGCCAGCAGTGCCAAACTAGCGGGATACTACAATGAGCAGTTCTTC; CDR3aa: CASSAKLAGYYNEQFF
v_gene: TRBV10-2; abundance: NA; d_gene: NA; j_gene: TRBJ1-2; CDR3nt: TGCGCCAGCAGAACAAGTTCCGACTTCTACACCTTC; CDR3aa: CASRTSSDFYTF
v_gene: TRBV19; abundance: NA; d_gene: TRBD1; j_gene: TRBJ1-2; CDR3nt: TGTGCCAGTAGTCCCACAGGGGGCGTTTATGGCTACACCTTC; CDR3aa: CASSPTGGVYGYTF
v_gene: TRBV30; abundance: NA; d_gene: NA; j_gene: TRBJ1-6; CDR3nt: TGTGCCTGGAGTCAAGGGGTAAACTCACCCCTCCACTTT; CDR3aa: CAWSQGVNSPLHF
v_gene: TRBV5-1; abundance: NA; d_gene: TRBD1; j_gene: TRBJ2-3; CDR3nt: TGCGCCACCAGAGGGGGCGGCACAGATACGCAGTATTTT; CDR3aa: CATRGGGTDTQYF
v_gene: TRBV7-2; abundance: NA; d_gene: NA; j_gene: TRBJ1-2; CDR3nt: TGTGCCAGCAGCCTAGAGTCAGGCTATGGCTACACCTTC; CDR3aa: CASSLESGYGYTF